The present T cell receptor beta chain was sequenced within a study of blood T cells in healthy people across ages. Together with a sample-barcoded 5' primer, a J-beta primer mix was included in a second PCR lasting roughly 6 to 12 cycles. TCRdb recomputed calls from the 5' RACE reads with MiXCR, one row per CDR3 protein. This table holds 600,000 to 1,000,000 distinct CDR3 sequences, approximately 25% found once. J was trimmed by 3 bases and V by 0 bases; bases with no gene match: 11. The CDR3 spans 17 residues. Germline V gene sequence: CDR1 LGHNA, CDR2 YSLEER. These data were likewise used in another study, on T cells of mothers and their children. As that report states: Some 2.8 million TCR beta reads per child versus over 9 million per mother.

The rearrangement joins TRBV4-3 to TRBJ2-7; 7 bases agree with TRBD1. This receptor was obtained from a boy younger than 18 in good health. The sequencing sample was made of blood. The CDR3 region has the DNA TGCGCCAGCAGCCAAGAGGTCTCCCAGACAGGGAGCTACGAGCAGTACTTC. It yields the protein CASSQEVSQTGSYEQYF.